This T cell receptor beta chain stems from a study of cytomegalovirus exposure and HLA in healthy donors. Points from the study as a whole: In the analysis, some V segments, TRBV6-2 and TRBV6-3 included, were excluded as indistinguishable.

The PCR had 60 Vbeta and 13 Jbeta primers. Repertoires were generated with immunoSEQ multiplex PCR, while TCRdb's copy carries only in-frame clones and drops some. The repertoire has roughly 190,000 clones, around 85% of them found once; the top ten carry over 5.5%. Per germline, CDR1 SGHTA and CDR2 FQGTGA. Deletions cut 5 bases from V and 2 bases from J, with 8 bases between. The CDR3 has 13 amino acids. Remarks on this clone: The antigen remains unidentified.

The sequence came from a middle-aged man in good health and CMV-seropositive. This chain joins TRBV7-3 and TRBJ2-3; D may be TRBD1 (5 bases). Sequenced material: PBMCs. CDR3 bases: TGTGCCAGCAGCGTACAGGACACAGATACGCAGTATTTT. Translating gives CASSVQDTDTQYF.